The 3 T cell receptor beta chains below were found in one sample sequenced in a study of blood T cell repertoires in COVID-19. Assay: immunoSEQ multiplex PCR; the TCRdb copy retains only in-frame clones and omits some. The data hold about 310,000 clones, with around 87% observed a single time. The sequenced material came from peripheral blood. These receptors were taken from a woman between 35 and 50 years old with COVID-19, enrolled during active disease.

The J gene is TRBJ2-5, the V gene TRBV12-3 or TRBV12-4; D is ambiguous. The V end was cut by 6 bases, the J end by 0 bases, with 8 bases between. The CDR3 has 13 residues. This CDR3 reads CASREPNQETQYF. CDR3 nucleotide sequence: TGTGCCAGCAGGGAGCCAAACCAAGAGACCCAGTACTTC.

Written as DNA, the CDR3 is TGTGCCAGCAGCTTAGACCGGGACAGGGTACGGGATACGCAGTATTTT. Translated, it gives CASSLDRDRVRDTQYF. The chain combines TRBV11-2 with TRBJ2-3, with 9 bases identical to TRBD1. This CDR3 is 16 amino acids long. CDR1 is SGHAT, CDR2 FQNNGV, per germline. V was pared by 0 bases and J by 6 bases, with 7 bases of the junction left unmatched. Full variable domain (missing parts from reference TRBV11-2 and TRBJ2-3): EAGVAQSPRYKIIEKRQSVAFWCNPISGHATLYWYQQILGQGPKLLIQFQNNGVVDDSQLPKDRFSAERLKGVDSTLKIQPAKLEDSAVYLCASSLDRDRVRDTQYFGPGTRLTVL.

CDR3 residues: CASTTDSLNYYGYTF. As DNA, the CDR3 is TGTGCCAGTACCACCGACTCCCTTAACTATTATGGCTACACCTTC. V usage is TRBV19 and J usage is TRBJ1-2; D ambiguous. This CDR3 spans 15 amino acids. With 7 bases removed from V and 5 bases from J, the gap between germline ends came to 20 bases. Germline lookup yields CDR1 LNHDA and CDR2 SQIVND (reference sequence).